The 28 T cell receptor beta chains listed next were all sequenced from one sample in a study of cytomegalovirus exposure and HLA in healthy donors. The PCR had 60 Vbeta and 13 Jbeta primers. Sequenced by immunoSEQ multiplex PCR; TCRdb stores in-frame clones only, minus some. Of about 140,000 clones in the sample, 75% were seen once. The sequenced material came from PBMCs. The receptor source for this set is a young man in good health and CMV-seronegative.

V usage is TRBV7-3 and J usage is TRBJ2-4; possibly TRBD1 for D (5 bases). The CDR3 totals 15 residues. V lost 7 bases and J lost 4, with 17 bases in between. CDR1 is SGHTA and CDR2 is FQGTGA in the germline V gene. This CDR3 reads CASNFTHRRKNIQYF. The CDR3 DNA is TGTGCCAGCAACTTTACCCACAGGAGAAAAAACATTCAGTACTTC.

V gene TRBV29-1 combines with J gene TRBJ2-3; D might be TRBD2 (5 bases). Germline loops: CDR1 SQVTM, CDR2 ANQGSEA. Trimming cost V 4 bases and J 2 bases, with 13 bases left between them. The CDR3 spans 14 residues. CDR3 residues: CSVVGGSLTDTQYF. CDR3 in DNA: TGCAGCGTTGTTGGAGGTTCTCTCACAGATACGCAGTATTTT.

V gene TRBV19 combines with J gene TRBJ1-6; no clear D gene. The CDR3 has 15 amino acids. CDR1 LNHDA and CDR2 SQIVND come from the germline V gene (reference sequence). The ends were cut back, 10 bases at V and 5 bases at J, with 18 bases in the middle. CDR3 sequence: CATMEGGLDNSPLHF. CDR3 nucleotide sequence: TGTGCCACTATGGAGGGAGGGCTCGATAATTCACCCCTCCACTTT.

This chain connects TRBV18 to TRBJ2-3; D uncertain. V dropped 1 base and J dropped 8 bases, with 16 bases sitting between them. Germline lookup yields CDR1 KGHSH and CDR2 LQKENI. The CDR3 sequence is 15 residues long. CDR3 in DNA: TGTGCCAGCTCACCACAAACCTCGAGCGCCATTACGCAGTATTTT. Protein: CASSPQTSSAITQYF. Full variable domain (outside the CDR3, taken from reference TRBV18 and TRBJ2-3): NAGVMQNPRHLVRRRGQEARLRCSPMKGHSHVYWYRQLPEEGLKFMVYLQKENIIDESGMPKERFSAEFPKEGPSILRIQQVVRGDSAAYFCASSPQTSSAITQYFGPGTRLTVL.

The V and J genes are TRBV6-5 and TRBJ2-5; 13 nucleotides align to TRBD2. V gave up 4 bases and J gave up 5 bases; unmatched junction bases: 4. CDR1 MNHEY and CDR2 SVGAGI come from the germline V gene. The CDR3 has 15 residues. The CDR3 bases are TGTGCCAGCAGTTCGGGACTAGCGGGGCAGGAGACCCAGTACTTC. Translating it yields CASSSGLAGQETQYF.

This clone was recorded only once. The chain couples TRBV7-2 to TRBJ2-1, with 10 bases that match TRBD1. Germline assignment: CDR1 SGHTA and CDR2 FQGNSA. This CDR3 comprises 11 residues. Trimming took 4 bases from V and 14 from J; bases not matched to a gene: 2. CDR3 sequence reads: CASSSTGGKFF. CDR3 nucleotide sequence: TGTGCCAGCAGCTCGACAGGGGGCAAGTTCTTC.

The chain combines TRBV7-6 with TRBJ2-7, with 15 positions matching TRBD2. The ends lost 1 base at V and 9 bases at J; junction bases unmatched: 4. CDR3 length: 15 residues. The germline V gene has CDR1 SGHVS and CDR2 FNYEAQ. Written as DNA, the CDR3 is TGTGCCAGCAGCTTAGGGGGGACTAGCGGGGGGCGGCAGTACTTC. This sequence encodes CASSLGGTSGGRQYF.

The chain is built from TRBV5-6 and TRBJ1-4; 8 positions agree with TRBD1. Germline V gene sequence: CDR1 SGHDT, CDR2 YYEEEE. The length of the CDR3 is 19 residues. With V trimmed by 3 bases and J by 5 bases, 18 bases remained unmatched. The CDR3 DNA follows: TGTGCCAGCAGCTCAATGGGACAGGTGGGACTCATTCGCAATGAAAAACTGTTTTTT. This encodes CASSSMGQVGLIRNEKLFF.

The chain carries TRBV19 and TRBJ2-2; D is possibly TRBD1 (5 bases). Germline-derived CDR1 and CDR2 are LNHDA and SQIVND (reference sequence). Deletions cut 7 bases from V and 5 bases from J, with 20 bases between. This CDR3 has 16 residues. The DNA of the CDR3 is TGTGCCAGTAAACCAGCCATGACAGTTTTAACCGGGGAGCTGTTTTTT. It yields the protein CASKPAMTVLTGELFF.

This chain connects TRBV7-9 to TRBJ1-1; D ambiguous. This CDR3 comprises 14 residues. V was cut by 2 bases and J by 1 base, with 8 bases left in between. Germline values: CDR1 SEHNR, CDR2 FQNEAQ (reference sequence). The DNA for the CDR3 is TGTGCCAGCAGCTTACGAGGGAGGAACACTGAAGCTTTCTTT. This codes for CASSLRGRNTEAFF.

V and J are TRBV19 and TRBJ2-1; D may be TRBD2 (6 bases). This CDR3 is built from 14 residues. The germline V gene has CDR1 LNHDA and CDR2 SQIVND (reference sequence). V lost 6 bases, J lost 0 bases, and 9 bases lay in between. The CDR3 is CASSYGSSYNEQFF. The CDR3 nucleotides are TGTGCCAGTAGCTACGGGAGCTCCTACAATGAGCAGTTCTTC. Complete variable domain (other parts from reference TRBV19 and TRBJ2-1): DGGITQSPKYLFRKEGQNVTLSCEQNLNHDAMYWYRQDPGQGLRLIYYSQIVNDFQKGDIAEGYSVSREKKESFPLTVTSAQKNPTAFYLCASSYGSSYNEQFFGPGTRLTVL.

This sequence joins TRBV4-1 and TRBJ2-1; TRBD1 is a possible D gene (5 bases). This CDR3 has 12 amino acids. V was shortened by 0 bases and J by 8 bases, with 5 bases between the two germline ends. Germline loops: CDR1 MGHRA, CDR2 YSYEKL. The CDR3 spells CASSQEGDEQFF. CDR3 bases: TGCGCCAGCAGCCAAGAAGGGGATGAGCAGTTCTTC.

The gene calls are TRBV2 and TRBJ2-7; TRBD1 is a possible D gene (5 bases). Trimming took 5 bases from V and 2 from J, leaving 13 bases between them. Germline V lookup: CDR1 SNHLY, CDR2 FYNNEI. The CDR3 sequence is 14 residues long. CDR3 in DNA: TGTGCCAGCAGTTCCCAGGGCAACCCCTACGAGCAGTACTTC. Protein sequence: CASSSQGNPYEQYF.

The chain joins TRBV28 to TRBJ2-7; TRBD2 agrees at 7 bases. From germline, CDR1 is MDHEN and CDR2 SYDVKM. The CDR3 totals 15 residues. Unmatched junction bases numbered 10, after V lost 2 bases and J lost 6 bases. Here the CDR3 reads CASSLPFGGLGEQYF. As DNA, the CDR3 is TGTGCCAGCAGTTTACCCTTCGGGGGGTTGGGCGAGCAGTACTTC.

V and J are TRBV9 and TRBJ2-7, with D perhaps matching TRBD2 (7 bases). Germline V lookup: CDR1 SGDLS, CDR2 YYNGEE. Trimming removed 0 bases from V and 9 bases from J, with 19 bases in between. The CDR3 covers 15 residues. In nucleotides, the CDR3 is TGTGCCAGCAGCGTAGAGGGGGGAGGGCCATCTACGCAGTACTTC. It codes for CASSVEGGGPSTQYF.

A few counts support this clone. This rearrangement joins TRBV25-1 to TRBJ1-2; the D gene is possibly TRBD1 (5 bases). Between the trimmed V and J ends, which lost 6 bases and 7 bases, there was a span of 15 bases. There are 13 residues in the CDR3. From germline, CDR1 is MGHDK and CDR2 SYGVNS. The CDR3 loop reads CASRLTGESGYTF. The CDR3, as DNA: TGTGCCAGCAGGCTCACAGGTGAAAGTGGCTACACCTTC.

The chain uses TRBV6-5 and TRBJ1-5; no reliable D call. Deletions cut 2 bases from V and 0 bases from J, with 8 bases between. The CDR3 has 15 amino acids. Germline assignment: CDR1 MNHEY and CDR2 SVGAGI. The CDR3 nucleotides are TGTGCCAGCAGTTACGGGCTAAGTAGCAATCAGCCCCAGCATTTT. Translation: CASSYGLSSNQPQHF.

The chain links TRBV2 to TRBJ2-2; 14 bases are shared with TRBD2. Trimming took 7 bases from V and 10 from J; bases not matched to a gene: 8. Germline CDR1 and CDR2: SNHLY and FYNNEI. The CDR3 runs to 15 residues. The CDR3 reads CASTQGLAGEVELFF. DNA of the CDR3: TGTGCCAGCACCCAGGGACTAGCGGGAGAGGTGGAGCTGTTTTTT.

Only a few counts were recorded for this clone. J is TRBJ2-1 and V is TRBV2; D is undetermined. The CDR3 runs 14 residues. Trimming shortened V by 3 bases and J by 7 bases, and 13 bases separated the two germline ends. CDR1 and CDR2 from the germline V gene are SNHLY and FYNNEI. CDR3 coding DNA: TGTGCCAGCAGTGAGGTCCCCGCCGAGAATGAGCAGTTCTTC. It encodes CASSEVPAENEQFF.

The rearrangement links TRBV10-1 to TRBJ2-3; 7 nucleotides agree with TRBD2. Germline assignment: CDR1 WNHNN and CDR2 SYGVQD (reference sequence). This CDR3 has 13 amino acids. After removal of 4 bases from V and 6 bases from J, the junction contained 4 bases not matched to a gene. The CDR3 DNA follows: TGCGCCAGCAGTGCCGTCGGGGGGGATACGCAGTATTTT. Translation: CASSAVGGDTQYF.

The CDR3 DNA reads as TGTGCCAGCAGCAGGAGCATGAACACTGAAGCTTTCTTT. Amino acid sequence: CASSRSMNTEAFF. The chain is built from TRBV11-3 and TRBJ1-1; no definite D call. Per the germline V gene, CDR1 is SGHNT and CDR2 is YENEEA. V was trimmed by 5 bases and J by 0 bases, leaving 7 bases between them. The CDR3 spans 13 residues.

The V gene is TRBV2, the J gene TRBJ1-1; 7 bases map to TRBD1. In germline, CDR1 is SNHLY, CDR2 FYNNEI. V dropped 3 bases and J dropped 1; count of bases not matched to a gene: 5. CDR3 size: 15 residues. CDR3 DNA sequence: TGTGCCAGCAGTGAGTTAGACAGGGCGAACACTGAAGCTTTCTTT. Its protein product is CASSELDRANTEAFF.

The chain recombines TRBV28 with TRBJ1-5, with 9 positions matching TRBD1. The trim removed 2 bases at V and 5 bases at J, leaving 7 bases unmatched. The CDR3 has 16 amino acids. Per germline, CDR1 MDHEN and CDR2 SYDVKM. CDR3 protein: CASSLLGTGPDQPQHF. The CDR3, as DNA: TGTGCCAGCAGTTTACTCGGGACAGGGCCCGATCAGCCCCAGCATTTT.

The rearrangement uses TRBV5-6 and TRBJ1-2; D not certain. V gave up 6 bases and J gave up 4 bases, with 19 bases separating them. Germline V CDR1 and CDR2: SGHDT, YYEEEE. This CDR3 has 15 amino acids. CDR3 residues: CASNKDPSGSYGYTF. CDR3 nucleotide sequence: TGTGCCAGCAACAAGGACCCCTCGGGGTCCTATGGCTACACCTTC.

A few counts support this clone. V and J are TRBV7-2 and TRBJ1-4; TRBD1 is a possible D gene (5 bases). CDR3 length: 15 amino acids. The V gene lost 0 bases and the J gene lost 8 bases, with 13 bases spanning the gap. Germline V gene data show CDR1 as SGHTA and CDR2 as FQGNSA. CDR3 coding DNA: TGTGCCAGCAGCTTAGCCGGCAGGGCGGGAGAAAAACTGTTTTTT. It translates to CASSLAGRAGEKLFF.

This clone was detected only a few times. The V gene is TRBV25-1, the J gene TRBJ2-2; TRBD2 matches at 7 bases. Germline CDR1 reads MGHDK; CDR2 reads SYGVNS. J was trimmed by 2 bases and V by 5 bases; bases with no gene match: 5. The CDR3 runs 15 residues. CDR3 sequence reads: CASSRRAGNTGELFF. The CDR3 DNA reads as TGTGCCAGCAGTAGGAGAGCGGGAAACACCGGGGAGCTGTTTTTT.

The chain joins TRBV28 to TRBJ2-7; D unresolved. The CDR3 runs 13 residues. Per the germline V gene, CDR1 is MDHEN and CDR2 is SYDVKM. Trimming took off 7 bases at V and 2 bases at J, with 12 bases between the two ends. The CDR3: CASNRPATYEQYF. CDR3 bases: TGTGCCAGCAATAGGCCAGCGACCTACGAGCAGTACTTC.

This clone was observed a few times. The V gene is TRBV30, the J gene TRBJ2-3, with 13 bases identical to TRBD2. There are 17 residues in the CDR3. The germline gives CDR1 GTSNPN, CDR2 SVGIG (reference sequence). V lost 2 bases and J lost 2; bases outside the gene matches: 7. The CDR3 here is CAWSPWTSGSDTDTQYF. The CDR3 nucleotides are TGTGCCTGGAGTCCCTGGACTAGCGGGAGTGACACAGATACGCAGTATTTT.